This TCR beta chain was observed in a study of blood T cell repertoires in COVID-19. Some clones are missing from TCRdb's copy, which holds only in-frame ones; the method was immunoSEQ multiplex PCR. The sample holds hundreds of thousands of clones, roughly 90% seen once. CDR3 length: 18 residues. The germline gives CDR1 SGHTA, CDR2 FQGNSA. V shed 0 bases and J shed 4 bases, with 19 bases lying between them. The sequencing input was PBMCs or T cells enriched from blood (not recorded which). V gene TRBV7-2 combines with J gene TRBJ2-1, with D possibly being TRBD2 (6 bases). The sequence came from a woman between 50 and 59 years old in a cohort exposed to, infected with or recovered from COVID-19 (not recorded which). CDR3 sequence reads: CASSLALRGATYYNEQFF. The DNA for the CDR3 is TGTGCCAGCAGCTTAGCTTTGCGCGGGGCGACCTATTACAATGAGCAGTTCTTC.